The present TCR beta chain was sequenced within a study of PD-1 blockade in classical Hodgkin lymphoma. The table came from immunoSEQ multiplex PCR; TCRdb's copy has only in-frame clones and leaves some out. The data show over 35,000 clones, more than 75% seen once. Every single patient, without exception, relapsed after autologous stem cell transplantation, and brentuximab vedotin exposure varied. This CDR3 is 14 amino acids long. V gave up 0 bases and J gave up 7 bases, with 9 bases separating them. The V gene's germline CDR1 is MNHEY and CDR2 SVGAGI. Remarks on this clone: Its antigen is not known.

Study-wide points: Patients who responded completely had about the same baseline diversity as newly diagnosed patients. With respect to the repertoire differences, their causes, possibly disease activity or prior therapy, remain undefined.

This TCR derives from a human donor with classical Hodgkin lymphoma. This material consisted of peripheral blood mononuclear cells (PBMCs), taken at baseline. The V gene is TRBV6-5, the J gene TRBJ2-2; no clear D. This CDR3 is CASSYSRLGGELFF. The CDR3 DNA reads TGTGCCAGCAGTTACTCGAGGTTGGGCGGGGAGCTGTTTTTT.